What follows are 19 T cell receptor beta chains derived from one specimen sequenced in a study of shared clonotypes between healthy human individuals. Using immunoSEQ multiplex PCR, the repertoire was profiled, and TCRdb retains in-frame clones only, with some absent. The table has 1.5 million to 2.5 million clones, about 95% seen once. Naivety among CD8 cells was defined by CD45RO negativity and positive CCR7 selection, thereby excluding terminally differentiated effector memory CD45RA+ cells. The specimen sequenced was naive CD8+ T cells sorted from blood. These receptors were obtained from a man aged 18 to 30 in good health.

About this clone: A much larger clone lies one base from this, so it may be a read error. This rearrangement joins TRBV21-1 to TRBJ1-2; the table's D call, TRBD1, has no DNA check behind it. TRBV21-1 is flagged as a pseudogene. The CDR3 loop spans 12 amino acids. This CDR3 reads CASTPDSYGYTF. In DNA form, the CDR3 reads TGTGCCAGCACCCCGGACAGCTATGGCTACACCTTC.

V and J are TRBV13 and TRBJ1-1, with D perhaps TRBD1 (6 bases). Trimming shortened V by 6 bases and J by 5 bases, and 31 bases separated the two germline ends. Germline CDR1 and CDR2: PRHDT and FYEKMQ (reference sequence). CDR3 size: 19 residues. The CDR3 reads CASSQEAVLTSTQGTEAFF. In DNA, the CDR3 is TGTGCCAGCAGTCAAGAGGCAGTACTAACTTCCACCCAGGGGACTGAAGCTTTCTTT.

This chain connects TRBV5-6 to TRBJ1-5, with unresolved D. This CDR3 has 15 residues. The V end lost 2 bases, the J end lost 2 bases, and 11 bases lay between the germline ends. Germline V gives CDR1 SGHDT, CDR2 YYEEEE. The CDR3 region is CASSFSLLGNQPQHF. For the CDR3, the DNA is TGTGCCAGCAGCTTTTCCCTTCTTGGCAATCAGCCCCAGCATTTT.

This chain joins TRBV7-9 and TRBJ1-2, with a tentative D call TRBD1 (5 bases). The CDR3 contains 15 residues. Germline CDR1 and CDR2: SEHNR and FQNEAQ (reference sequence). Trimming removed 2 bases at V and 6 bases at J, with 16 bases between. CDR3 coding DNA: TGTGCCAGCAGCTTACCGGAAGGGACGGGGAATGGCTACACCTTC. It codes for CASSLPEGTGNGYTF.

This rearrangement joins TRBV9 to TRBJ1-3; D uncertain. V was cut by 0 bases and J by 0 bases, with 7 bases left in between. Germline CDR1 reads SGDLS; CDR2 reads YYNGEE. CDR3 length equals 15 residues. The CDR3 coding sequence is TGTGCCAGCAGCGTAGAGGCCAGCTCTGGAAACACCATATATTTT. Protein: CASSVEASSGNTIYF.

V usage is TRBV29-1 and J usage is TRBJ2-1; 8 nucleotides agree with TRBD2. This CDR3 region has 13 residues. Losses at the gene ends were 5 bases for V and 3 bases for J; bases not matched to a gene: 3. The germline gives CDR1 SQVTM, CDR2 ANQGSEA. The CDR3: CSVPGLGYNEQFF. The CDR3 bases are TGCAGCGTTCCGGGACTAGGCTACAATGAGCAGTTCTTC.

The gene calls are TRBV6-5 and TRBJ1-2, with D perhaps matching TRBD1 (6 bases). Trimming left V 2 bases short and J 3 bases short, with 10 bases between. This CDR3 has 14 amino acids. Germline CDR1 MNHEY, CDR2 SVGAGI. The CDR3 nucleotides are TGTGCCAGCAGTTACAACAGGGATTACTATGGCTACACCTTC. Amino acids: CASSYNRDYYGYTF.

The J gene is TRBJ2-3, the V gene TRBV30, with D perhaps matching TRBD1 (6 bases). Germline CDR1 and CDR2: GTSNPN and SVGIG (reference sequence). The CDR3 spans 15 residues. Trimming took off 7 bases at V and 3 bases at J, with 20 bases between the two ends. CDR3 sequence: CAFEGQKGGTDTQYF. The CDR3 DNA reads TGTGCCTTTGAGGGCCAGAAAGGGGGAACAGATACGCAGTATTTT.

V and J are TRBV6-6 and TRBJ2-5; the D is unclear. V was trimmed by 0 bases and J by 5 bases, leaving 7 bases between them. Germline V lookup: CDR1 MNHNY, CDR2 SVGAGI (reference sequence). The CDR3 covers 13 residues. The CDR3 spells CASSYSLVETQYF. DNA for the CDR3: TGTGCCAGCAGTTACTCGCTAGTCGAGACCCAGTACTTC.

The chain links TRBV9 to TRBJ1-1; D not resolved. Germline V gives CDR1 SGDLS, CDR2 YYNGEE. V was clipped by 4 bases and J by 7 bases, with 20 bases between them. There are 15 residues in the CDR3. CDR3 sequence reads: CASSPRPNGLGEAFF. In DNA, the CDR3 is TGTGCCAGCAGCCCGCGTCCAAACGGGCTCGGTGAAGCTTTCTTT.

The J gene is TRBJ2-5, the V gene TRBV11-2, with 9 nucleotides matching TRBD2. Unmatched junction bases numbered 3, after V lost 1 base and J lost 6 bases. The CDR3 totals 14 residues. CDR1 is SGHAT and CDR2 is FQNNGV in the germline V gene. Here the CDR3 reads CASSLASGVQTQYF. DNA of the CDR3: TGTGCCAGCAGCTTAGCTAGCGGGGTCCAGACCCAGTACTTC.

In DNA form, the CDR3 reads TGTGCCAGCAGTTTATACGGGGGCGAGCAGTACTTC. Translation: CASSLYGGEQYF. The chain is built from TRBV28 and TRBJ2-7; TRBD2 is a possible D gene (6 bases). The ends were cut back, 1 base at V and 6 bases at J, with 7 bases in the middle. Germline loops: CDR1 MDHEN, CDR2 SYDVKM. CDR3 length: 12 residues. The whole variable domain, remainder taken from reference TRBV28 and TRBJ2-7, is DVKVTQSSRYLVKRTGEKVFLECVQDMDHENMFWYRQDPGLGLRLIYFSYDVKMKEKGDIPEGYSVSREKKERFSLILESASTNQTSMYLCASSLYGGEQYFGPGTRLTVT.

The chain is built from TRBV13 and TRBJ1-1, with D uncertain. The CDR3 sequence is 16 residues long. Per germline, CDR1 PRHDT and CDR2 FYEKMQ (reference sequence). V was clipped by 0 bases and J by 4 bases, with 15 bases between them. The CDR3 is CASSLGPMGNPTEAFF. As DNA, the CDR3 is TGTGCCAGCAGCTTAGGCCCAATGGGGAATCCCACTGAAGCTTTCTTT.

This chain joins TRBV5-8 and TRBJ1-2; the match to TRBD1 covers 8 bases. V lost 9 bases and J lost 3; bases outside the gene matches: 7. Germline V lookup: CDR1 SGHTS, CDR2 YDEGEE. There are 13 residues in the CDR3. The CDR3 protein is CANKAGGDYGYTF. CDR3 sequence (DNA): TGTGCCAACAAAGCAGGGGGCGACTATGGCTACACCTTC.

The chain combines TRBV9 with TRBJ2-7; 7 bases line up with TRBD1. Germline V gives CDR1 SGDLS, CDR2 YYNGEE. V was clipped by 1 base and J by 2 bases; unmatched bases: 6. This CDR3 region has 15 residues. In DNA, the CDR3 is TGTGCCAGCAGCGTAAGGACAGGTATCGCCTACGAGCAGTACTTC. Translating gives CASSVRTGIAYEQYF.

The V and J genes are TRBV4-3 and TRBJ2-4; D is tentatively TRBD1 or TRBD2 (5 bases each). Looked up from germline, CDR1 is LGHNA and CDR2 is YSLEER. The CDR3 is 17 residues long. Deletions cut 0 bases from V and 0 bases from J, with 12 bases between. CDR3 sequence reads: CASSQDGTGLAKNIQYF. Here the CDR3 DNA reads TGCGCCAGCAGCCAAGATGGCACAGGACTAGCCAAAAACATTCAGTACTTC.

The rearrangement joins TRBV9 to TRBJ2-1; 9 bases fit TRBD2. With V trimmed by 5 bases and J by 2 bases, 5 bases remained unmatched. The CDR3 has 15 amino acids. From germline, CDR1 is SGDLS and CDR2 YYNGEE. For the CDR3, the DNA is TGTGCCAGCAGTCCTAGCGGGGACCCCTACAATGAGCAGTTCTTC. The encoded protein is CASSPSGDPYNEQFF.

CDR3 DNA sequence: TGTGCCAGCAGCCCCCCTATGGGTCGGGGACTCACAGATACGCAGTATTTT. Protein: CASSPPMGRGLTDTQYF. V is TRBV9 and J is TRBJ2-3, with a possible D match to TRBD2 (6 bases). With 4 bases removed from V and 2 bases from J, the gap between germline ends came to 20 bases. From germline, CDR1 is SGDLS and CDR2 YYNGEE. The CDR3 has 17 amino acids.

The sample holds one count of this clone. This chain joins TRBV7-9 and TRBJ2-3; no clear D gene. This CDR3 comprises 15 residues. V lost 5 bases, J lost 2 bases, and 14 bases lay in between. Germline V lookup: CDR1 SEHNR, CDR2 FQNEAQ (reference sequence). CDR3 residues: CASSLRLANTDTQYF. Written as DNA, the CDR3 is TGTGCCAGCAGCCTGAGGTTGGCCAACACAGATACGCAGTATTTT.